These 14 T cell receptor beta chains were sequenced from one sample in a study of T-cell memory formation after mild COVID-19. From the 5' RACE reads, TCRdb called clonotypes with MiXCR, one entry per CDR3 protein. Altogether about 90,000 distinct CDR3 sequences are present, 13% being singletons, with the ten largest covering roughly a quarter. The sequenced sample was PBMCs or a T cell subset sorted from them (not recorded which). Every receptor here comes from an adult woman who had mild COVID-19 (a few samples of this study predate the infection). Cell type and time point are not known.

The CDR3 reads CASSLIQGGTDTQYF. Written as DNA, the CDR3 is TGCGCCAGCAGCTTGATCCAGGGGGGGACAGATACGCAGTATTTT. The chain links TRBV5-1 to TRBJ2-3, with D perhaps assigned TRBD1 or TRBD2 (7 bases each). There are 15 residues in the CDR3. The germline gives CDR1 SGHRS, CDR2 YFSETQ. V lost 1 base and J 3 bases, leaving 12 bases between the germline ends.

This clonotype has only a few counts. A read error may produce the germline difference seen at one junction end. The chain combines TRBV29-1 with TRBJ2-3; D is perhaps TRBD2 (5 bases). Per germline, CDR1 SQVTM and CDR2 ANQGSEA. This CDR3 is 14 amino acids long. The CDR3 loop is CSAERGYGTDTQYF. The CDR3 DNA reads as TGCAGCGCTGAACGGGGATACGGCACAGATACGCAGTATTTT.

This rearrangement joins TRBV12-3 or TRBV12-4 to TRBJ2-3; weak D call: TRBD2 (6 bases). This CDR3 is built from 15 residues. The V end was cut by 3 bases, the J end by 5 bases, with 15 bases between. The CDR3: CASSFSGGSGDTQYF. CDR3 sequence (DNA): TGTGCCAGCAGTTTTTCCGGGGGAAGTGGAGATACGCAGTATTTT.

This chain joins TRBV6-2 or TRBV6-3 and TRBJ2-3; no definite D call. Germline assignment: CDR1 MNHEY and CDR2 SVGEGT. V lost 8 bases and J lost 3, with 6 bases in between. This CDR3 is 11 amino acids long. CDR3 nucleotides: TGTGCCAGCTCCACAACAGATACGCAGTATTTT. It codes for CASSTTDTQYF.

This clonotype was observed a handful of times. The rearrangement joins TRBV12-3 or TRBV12-4 to TRBJ2-7, with a weak D call TRBD2 (5 bases). The CDR3 spans 18 residues. Trimming pared 3 bases from V and 4 bases from J, leaving 25 bases between. CDR3 amino acids: CASSFSAEPHRGPYEQYF. The CDR3 DNA sequence: TGTGCCAGCAGTTTCTCGGCGGAGCCCCACCGAGGGCCTTACGAGCAGTACTTC.

This chain joins TRBV27 and TRBJ2-7; D is undetermined. V was clipped by 3 bases and J by 5 bases, with 5 bases between them. CDR1 is MNHEY, CDR2 SMNVEV, per germline (reference sequence). The CDR3 length is 11 residues. CDR3 bases: TGTGCCAGCAGTTTTCGCAACGAGCAGTACTTC. Its translation: CASSFRNEQYF.

This clonotype appeared a few times. This chain connects TRBV4-3 to TRBJ2-7; D not certain. The V end lost 1 base, the J end lost 4 bases, and 11 bases lay between the germline ends. CDR3 length equals 14 residues. CDR1 is LGHNA, CDR2 YSLEER, per germline. The CDR3 protein is CASSQARLEYEQYF. CDR3 nucleotides: TGCGCCAGCAGCCAAGCCAGGCTCGAGTACGAGCAGTACTTC.

V is TRBV2 and J is TRBJ2-7; 7 bases are a match to TRBD2. Unmatched junction bases numbered 13, after V lost 6 bases and J lost 5 bases. Germline V gives CDR1 SNHLY, CDR2 FYNNEI. The CDR3 extends over 15 amino acids. For the CDR3, the DNA is TGTGCCAGCAGAGTCGCGGGGGAGGGAGCCAACGAGCAGTACTTC. Translated, it gives CASRVAGEGANEQYF.

V usage is TRBV12-3 or TRBV12-4 and J usage is TRBJ2-2; 16 bases agree with TRBD2. V shed 1 base, J shed 6 bases, and the junction held 5 bases outside the gene matches. The CDR3 runs 18 residues. The DNA of the CDR3 is TGTGCCAGCAGTTTAGAGGGACTAGCGGGGGGGGCGTCCGGGGAGCTGTTTTTT. Translated: CASSLEGLAGGASGELFF.

This clonotype was counted a few times. The chain has TRBV12-5 and TRBJ2-1; 8 nucleotides line up with TRBD1. Trimming removed 5 bases from V and 6 bases from J; junction bases left unmatched: 3. Germline CDR1 and CDR2: LGHNT and FRNRAP. The CDR3 consists of 13 residues. CDR3 sequence reads: CASGPGQGNEQFF. CDR3 sequence (DNA): TGTGCTAGTGGTCCAGGACAGGGCAATGAGCAGTTCTTC.

The chain carries TRBV9 and TRBJ2-7; possibly TRBD2 for D (7 bases). In germline, CDR1 is SGDLS, CDR2 YYNGEE. V gave up 5 bases and J gave up 6 bases, with 12 bases separating them. The length of the CDR3 is 12 residues. CDR3 nucleotide sequence: TGTGCCAGCAGTATCGGGGGGCCCGAGCAGTACTTC. Translation gives CASSIGGPEQYF.

There are a few counts of this clonotype. The chain is built from TRBV27 and TRBJ2-1, with TRBD2 matching over 10 bases. The junction had 2 bases not matched to a gene; V was cut back by 5 bases and J by 7 bases. Germline assignment: CDR1 MNHEY and CDR2 SMNVEV (reference sequence). The CDR3 contains 13 residues. Here the CDR3 reads CASSASGSNEQFF. CDR3 sequence (DNA): TGTGCCAGCAGTGCTAGCGGGAGTAATGAGCAGTTCTTC.

This clonotype was seen more than once but under ten times. The chain is built from TRBV6-2 or TRBV6-3 and TRBJ2-7; TRBD2 matches at 14 bases. The CDR3 totals 15 residues. Germline lookup yields CDR1 MNHEY and CDR2 SVGEGT. After removal of 6 bases from V and 2 bases from J, the junction contained 3 bases not matched to a gene. CDR3 region: CASSPTSGRAYEQYF. The CDR3 nucleotides are TGTGCCAGCAGCCCGACTAGCGGGAGGGCCTACGAGCAGTACTTC.

This clonotype showed up just a few times. The gene calls are TRBV19 and TRBJ1-2; D gene ambiguous. The germline V gene encodes CDR1 LNHDA and CDR2 SQIVND (reference sequence). V lost 6 bases to trimming and J lost 8 bases, with 10 bases between them. This CDR3 region has 11 residues. The CDR3 DNA sequence: TGTGCCAGTAGCCGTGCAGGAGGCTACACCTTC. Residues: CASSRAGGYTF.